A selection of T cell receptor beta chains follows, all from one sample in a study of blood T cell repertoires in COVID-19. The repertoire was sequenced with immunoSEQ multiplex PCR; TCRdb's copy has only in-frame clones and lacks some. Of around 130,000 clones in the sample, approximately 84% are singletons; the top ten hold 12%. Input material: peripheral blood. The receptors were gathered from a woman in her fifties or sixties with acute or convalescent COVID-19. The CDR3 runs from the conserved cysteine through the conserved F or W.

v_call cdr3_aa
TRBV10-3 CAISNRGLMNTEAFF
TRBV4-1 CASRGQGAGGYTF
TRBV7-9 CASTTPFLEQFF
TRBV2 CATSGQWNTEAFF
TRBV28 CASSGTGRDIQYF
TRBV5-5 CASSELTGPNYGYTF
TRBV20-1 CSASRGPTEKLFF
TRBV10-3 CAIRDQGASYGYTF
TRBV7-6 CASSLNNGAFPSYEQYF
TRBV24-1 CATSDIQGPDTQYF
TRBV4-1 CASSQGGGREEAFF
TRBV3-1/TRBV3-2 CASSQERFQETQYF
TRBV20-1 CSASLRQGAGEAFF
TRBV7-2 CASSAGLVVVYGYTF
TRBV19 CASMEGRTQYF
TRBV25-1 CASSEVGHSPLHF
TRBV7-2 CASSLASVPQETQYF
TRBV4-1 CASSQSGQGNSPLHF
TRBV5-4 CASSQNQDSPLHF
TRBV7-9 CASRPDRGDNEQYF
TRBV14 CASSQDFSGVSYNEQFF
TRBV11-2 CASSWGASGEETQYF
TRBV5-8 CASSLRYRDTNYGYTF
TRBV7-9 CASSLPRGAGANVLTF
TRBV7-6 CASSLERGSSYEQYF
TRBV5-1 CASSLAPLGGRKETQYF
TRBV12-3/TRBV12-4 CASTPAGVGGYTF
TRBV7-3 CASSYGDSLIGEQFF
TRBV30 CAWSVKLGRSTEAFF
TRBV6-1 CASSERDRLLYGYTF
TRBV27 CASSLYRGGNQPQHF
TRBV14 CASSPGGNTIYF
TRBV28 CASSTTTTGTFGPLYGYTF
TRBV27 CASRTGGSPLHF
TRBV7-8 CASSSNRGFNSPLHF
TRBV5-3 CARRWGQGNEKLFF
TRBV3-1/TRBV3-2 CASRLSSGLSPLHF
TRBV19 CASSTPTGGGRSPEYGYTF
TRBV6-5 CASSLTVSYNSPLHF
TRBV4-1 CASSQVPTGDQPQHF
TRBV9 CASKLLTQGGMNTEAFF
TRBV12-3/TRBV12-4 CASSWSANQPQHF
TRBV27 CASRQRTRENIQYF
TRBV5-6 CASSYWIGGARAGELFF
TRBV5-4 CASSLLENYGYTF
TRBV19 CASSIGQGTHSPLHF
TRBV18 CASSPPSTGPEAFF
TRBV5-1 CASSSLAGLNTGELFF
TRBV12-3/TRBV12-4 CASSFGLARQYF
TRBV2 CASSSQDRSYNEQFF
TRBV19 CASSIRFGRQGAGEQFF
TRBV24-1 CATSDNTGLDGYTF
TRBV2 CARSLMGGNTEAFF
TRBV6-5 CASGGQLYGYTF
TRBV2 CASSQQGPVGGYTF
TRBV7-9 CASKGTGANTEAFF
TRBV5-8 CASSSTFTGIRETQYF
TRBV12-3/TRBV12-4 CASSPYFDEQFF